A selection of T cell receptor beta chains follows, all from one sample in a study of shared clonotypes between healthy human individuals. Data came from immunoSEQ multiplex PCR; TCRdb stores just in-frame clones and leaves some out. The table lists over a million clones, more than 65% of them singletons. The sequenced sample was memory CD4+ T cells sorted from blood. All receptors come from a man in his late teens or twenties in good health. The CDR3 runs from the conserved cysteine through the conserved F or W. The D gene is left open where the match is weak. Part of the rows lack a size; the others show once, few, many or a class for expanded clones.

clone size	J gene	V gene	D gene	CDR3 protein	CDR3 DNA
NA	TRBJ1-5	TRBV29-1	TRBD1	CSVSGGGNQPQHF	TGCAGCGTTTCAGGGGGGGGCAATCAGCCCCAGCATTTT
NA	TRBJ2-7	TRBV2	NA	CASSEAGYEQYF	TGTGCCAGCAGTGAGGCCGGTTACGAGCAGTACTTC
NA	TRBJ1-1	TRBV29-1	NA	CSARGNTEAFF	TGCAGTGCTCGGGGGAACACTGAAGCTTTCTTT
NA	TRBJ2-3	TRBV28	TRBD2	CATTTSGGLDTQYF	TGTGCCACCACCACTAGCGGGGGGTTGGATACGCAGTATTTT
NA	TRBJ2-3	TRBV19	NA	CASSPPGRDTQYF	TGTGCCAGTAGTCCTCCAGGGCGGGATACGCAGTATTTT
few	TRBJ2-7	TRBV7-8	NA	CASSLPKGEQYF	TGTGCCAGCAGCTTACCTAAGGGCGAGCAGTACTTC
NA	TRBJ2-7	TRBV7-6	TRBD2	CASSRLAGASSEQYF	TGTGCCAGCAGCCGACTAGCGGGAGCCTCTAGCGAGCAGTACTTC
few	TRBJ1-1	TRBV30	NA	CAWTKQVAEAFF	TGTGCCTGGACTAAACAGGTAGCTGAAGCTTTCTTT
NA	TRBJ2-2	TRBV5-8	NA	CAMKQGINTGELFF	TGTGCCATGAAACAGGGAATAAACACCGGGGAGCTGTTTTTT
once	TRBJ2-1	TRBV19	TRBD2	CASSGTSGTTTHNEQFF	TGTGCCAGTAGTGGAACTAGCGGGACAACAACGCACAATGAGCAGTTCTTC
NA	TRBJ1-6	TRBV14	NA	CASSPRKGSSYNSPLHF	TGTGCCAGCAGCCCGCGTAAAGGTAGCTCCTATAATTCACCCCTCCACTTT
NA	TRBJ2-3	TRBV27	TRBD2	CASSLAGDHTDTQYF	TGTGCCAGCAGTCTAGCGGGAGACCACACAGATACGCAGTATTTT
NA	TRBJ1-6	TRBV7-2	TRBD1	CASSPRTGLPNSPLHF	TGTGCCAGCAGCCCGCGGACAGGGCTCCCGAATTCACCCCTCCACTTT
NA	TRBJ1-2	TRBV5-6	NA	CASSSEWQGDYGYTF	TGTGCCAGCAGCTCTGAATGGCAGGGTGACTATGGCTACACCTTC
NA	TRBJ2-1	TRBV5-1	NA	CASSGSYNEQFF	TGCGCCAGCAGCGGGAGCTACAATGAGCAGTTCTTC
NA	TRBJ1-1	TRBV5-6	NA	CASSIAGGNTEAFF	TGTGCCAGCAGCATTGCCGGGGGGAACACTGAAGCTTTCTTT
NA	TRBJ1-5	TRBV30	NA	CAWSVQKGSNQPQHF	TGTGCCTGGAGTGTACAGAAAGGGAGCAATCAGCCCCAGCATTTT
NA	TRBJ1-5	TRBV19	NA	CASTGYRDWGQPQHF	TGTGCCAGTACCGGCTACCGGGACTGGGGTCAGCCCCAGCATTTT
NA	TRBJ1-2	TRBV4-3	NA	CASSQVGGLYGYTF	TGCGCCAGCAGCCAAGTTGGAGGGCTCTATGGCTACACCTTC
NA	TRBJ1-2	TRBV30	NA	CACPVRHAGLGYTF	TGTGCCTGCCCTGTCCGACATGCGGGGTTGGGCTACACCTTC
NA	TRBJ1-3	TRBV7-8	NA	CASSSWDRGNTIYF	TGTGCCAGCAGCTCCTGGGACCGCGGAAACACCATATATTTT
NA	TRBJ2-5	TRBV5-6	TRBD1	CASSARQGPQETQYF	TGTGCCAGCAGCGCCCGACAGGGTCCCCAAGAGACCCAGTACTTC
few	TRBJ2-1	TRBV20-1	NA	CSAYDYSEQFF	TGCAGTGCTTACGACTATTCTGAGCAGTTCTTC
NA	TRBJ2-3	TRBV11-2	NA	CASSLVLGGADTQYF	TGTGCCAGCAGCTTAGTACTCGGGGGAGCAGATACGCAGTATTTT
NA	TRBJ2-7	TRBV11-2	NA	CASSSFSVDEQYF	TGTGCCAGCAGCTCATTCTCTGTGGACGAGCAGTACTTC
NA	TRBJ1-1	TRBV19	NA	CASSLTASEEASF	TGTGCCAGTAGCCTGACAGCTTCTGAGGAAGCTTCCTTT
NA	TRBJ2-5	TRBV4-2	TRBD1	CASSQGTVPETQYF	TGTGCCAGCAGCCAGGGGACAGTCCCGGAGACCCAGTACTTC
once	TRBJ2-5	TRBV29-1	TRBD2	CSSGGKETQYF	TGCAGTAGCGGGGGGAAAGAGACCCAGTACTTC
NA	TRBJ1-1	TRBV28	NA	CASSLQPKGNTEAFF	TGTGCCAGCAGCCTACAACCGAAAGGGAACACTGAAGCTTTCTTT
NA	TRBJ1-2	TRBV19	NA	CASSRAGREGYTF	TGTGCCAGTAGCCGAGCAGGGCGGGAGGGCTACACCTTC
NA	TRBJ1-5	TRBV6-5	NA	CASSYTGWGQPQHF	TGTGCCAGCAGTTACACAGGGTGGGGTCAGCCCCAGCATTTT
NA	TRBJ2-3	TRBV6-1	TRBD1	CASKRQGVSTDTQYF	TGTGCCAGCAAAAGACAGGGGGTCAGCACAGATACGCAGTATTTT
NA	TRBJ2-2	TRBV2	TRBD2	CASSGLAGGSFPGELFF	TGTGCCAGCAGTGGACTAGCGGGGGGTTCGTTCCCCGGGGAGCTGTTTTTT
NA	TRBJ2-5	TRBV5-4	NA	CASSGMLNRGGETQYF	TGTGCCAGCAGCGGAATGCTTAACAGGGGGGGAGAGACCCAGTACTTC
few	TRBJ2-7	TRBV27	TRBD1	CASSPDRLREQYF	TGTGCCAGCAGCCCGGACAGGCTGAGAGAGCAGTACTTC
few	TRBJ2-7	TRBV28	TRBD1	CASRGQGDPYEQYF	TGTGCCAGCAGGGGACAGGGGGACCCCTACGAGCAGTACTTC
NA	TRBJ1-1	TRBV7-9	TRBD1	CASSLAGTGGHEAFF	TGTGCCAGCAGCTTAGCCGGGACAGGGGGCCATGAAGCTTTCTTT
NA	TRBJ1-1	TRBV10-3	NA	CAISRGEGEAFF	TGTGCCATCAGTAGGGGGGAGGGTGAAGCTTTCTTT
NA	TRBJ1-6	TRBV28	NA	CASSLDRGDSPLHF	TGTGCCAGCAGTTTGGATAGAGGTGATTCACCCCTCCACTTT
NA	TRBJ1-5	TRBV7-2	TRBD1	CASSYGQGSQPQHF	TGTGCCAGCAGCTACGGACAGGGAAGTCAGCCCCAGCATTTT
once	TRBJ2-5	TRBV11-2	NA	CASSLGGRSYQETQYF	TGTGCCAGCAGCTTAGGGGGCAGATCCTACCAAGAGACCCAGTACTTC
NA	TRBJ2-1	TRBV5-1	NA	CASSGSSVYEQFF	TGCGCCAGCAGCGGATCTAGCGTCTATGAGCAGTTCTTC
NA	TRBJ2-2	TRBV12-5	TRBD1	CASGLPGQGGRLIF	TGTGCTAGTGGTTTGCCAGGACAGGGGGGGAGGCTGATTTTT
once	TRBJ1-4	TRBV25-1	NA	CASSAWEEKLFF	TGTGCCAGCAGTGCCTGGGAGGAAAAACTGTTTTTT
NA	TRBJ1-6	TRBV6-1	TRBD1	CASGQQTGVNSPLHF	TGTGCCAGCGGCCAACAGACAGGGGTGAATTCACCCCTCCACTTT
NA	TRBJ1-3	TRBV2	NA	CAGGVSGNTIYF	TGTGCCGGAGGGGTTTCCGGAAACACCATATATTTT
few	TRBJ1-2	TRBV12-5	NA	CASAGANYGYTF	TGTGCTAGTGCGGGGGCTAACTATGGCTACACCTTC
NA	TRBJ2-1	TRBV5-1	NA	CASSLGGGAPNEQFF	TGCGCCAGCAGCCTAGGTGGGGGGGCGCCTAATGAGCAGTTCTTC
NA	TRBJ2-2	TRBV10-3	TRBD2	CAIRKTSGNTGELFF	TGTGCCATCAGAAAGACTAGCGGGAACACCGGGGAGCTGTTTTTT
once	TRBJ2-3	TRBV19	NA	CASHSGSYGSDTQYF	TGTGCCAGTCATAGTGGGTCGTATGGTTCAGATACGCAGTATTTT
NA	TRBJ2-2	TRBV29-1	TRBD1	CSVSGTGGTGELFF	TGCAGCGTCTCCGGGACAGGGGGCACCGGGGAGCTGTTTTTT